These T cell receptor beta chains were read from a single sample in a study of blood T cell repertoires in COVID-19. TCRdb keeps only in-frame clones here, not all; method: immunoSEQ multiplex PCR. The sample yields fewer than 250,000 clones, roughly 80% seen once. What was sequenced was peripheral blood. These receptors originate from a woman aged 45-60 years with acute or convalescent COVID-19. CDR3s include the opening cysteine and the closing phenylalanine or tryptophan. The D gene is left open where the match is weak.

v_gene,j_gene,d_gene,CDR3aa
TRBV28,TRBJ2-3,TRBD2,CASSFPRTSGADTQYF
TRBV27,TRBJ1-5,TRBD1,CASSLEGTGNQPQHF
TRBV12-3/TRBV12-4,TRBJ1-6,.,CASSSGFDSPLHF
TRBV11-2,TRBJ2-2,.,CASSFGPAGELFF
TRBV10-3,TRBJ2-5,.,CAISARTGMETQYF
TRBV6-2/TRBV6-3,TRBJ1-2,TRBD1,CASSRTGTDGYTF
TRBV27,TRBJ2-3,TRBD2,CASGLADTQYF
TRBV21-1,TRBJ2-3,.,CASSPVGGGRCTDTQYF
TRBV5-1,TRBJ2-5,.,CASRVGGLETQYF
TRBV5-5,TRBJ1-4,TRBD1,CASSSRTGGGEKLFF
TRBV5-1,TRBJ2-3,TRBD2,CASSFSGRPTDTQYF
TRBV7-2,TRBJ2-1,TRBD2,CASRASGYNEQFF
TRBV27,TRBJ1-2,.,CASSQSLGGGSGYTF
TRBV7-2,TRBJ2-3,TRBD2,CASSLIASGGATDTQYF
TRBV30,TRBJ1-1,.,CAWSWSLGTEAFF
TRBV28,TRBJ2-3,.,CASSPSLAGGADTQYF
TRBV7-2,TRBJ1-5,.,CATSLWGQGNQPQHF
TRBV28,TRBJ1-4,.,CASTGGGAALVATNEKLFF
TRBV6-5,TRBJ2-7,TRBD2,CASRSGGSYEQYF
TRBV7-2,TRBJ2-3,TRBD2,CASSLATSGVTDTQYF
TRBV6-1,TRBJ2-5,TRBD2,CASSERVAGGPLEETQYF
TRBV7-6,TRBJ2-7,TRBD1,CASSPRPSGTGVYEQYF
TRBV30,TRBJ1-5,TRBD1,CAWNRGDQPQHF
TRBV27,TRBJ1-6,TRBD1,CASSSGGQGESPLHF
TRBV19,TRBJ2-2,.,CASSIGVRVNTGELFF
TRBV5-5,TRBJ1-2,TRBD1,CASSPPTGGLGYTF
TRBV5-4,TRBJ2-3,TRBD1,CASSPGQSGSDTQYF
TRBV6-6,TRBJ2-7,.,CASSYWRSYEQYF
TRBV5-1,TRBJ1-1,.,CASSLVGGNTEAFF
TRBV3-1/TRBV3-2,TRBJ2-3,TRBD2,CASSQGASGSTDTQYF
TRBV5-6,TRBJ1-1,.,CASSFGHRNTEAFF
TRBV10-2,TRBJ2-7,.,CASSDRGYEQYF
TRBV7-9,TRBJ2-1,TRBD1,CASSLWDRGSNEQFF
TRBV7-9,TRBJ2-1,.,CASSLEGLEQFF
TRBV3-1/TRBV3-2,TRBJ2-5,.,CASSQPEGETQYF
TRBV9,TRBJ2-7,TRBD2,CASSVGLAGALSLYEQYF
TRBV7-2,TRBJ2-5,.,CASSPLQETQYF
TRBV7-8,TRBJ1-1,.,CASSPRGGRGAFF
TRBV18,TRBJ1-1,.,CASSPADRLNTEAFF
TRBV6-2/TRBV6-3,TRBJ1-1,.,CASSSDSSTEAFF
TRBV5-1,TRBJ1-6,.,CASSLSSNNSPLHF
TRBV6-6,TRBJ1-2,.,CASSYSERLGGYTF